These 32 T cell receptor beta chains came from one sample sequenced in a study of shared clonotypes between healthy human individuals. The table came from immunoSEQ multiplex PCR; TCRdb's copy has only in-frame clones and leaves some out. This table holds about 380,000 clones, approximately 96% found once. The sample comprised memory CD8+ T cells sorted from blood. Noted subset: CD45RO+ cells pooled with CCR7-negative TemRA cells. The receptors were sampled from a man younger than 40 in good health.

The chain has TRBV6-1 and TRBJ1-3, with D possibly TRBD1 on 6 matching bases. V gave up 4 bases and J gave up 0 bases, with 19 bases separating them. The CDR3 consists of 18 residues. Germline CDR1 is MNHNS and CDR2 is SASEGT. Here the CDR3 DNA reads TGTGCCAGCAGTGGGACACTGACAGGACCAATCTCTGGAAACACCATATATTTT. The encoded protein is CASSGTLTGPISGNTIYF.

The rearrangement joins TRBV19 to TRBJ2-3; D is ambiguous. Germline values: CDR1 LNHDA, CDR2 SQIVND (reference sequence). The V gene lost 6 bases and the J gene lost 4 bases, with 11 bases spanning the gap. The CDR3 is 13 residues long. CDR3 bases: TGTGCCAGTAGCCCCCAGGCACCAGATACGCAGTATTTT. This gives the protein CASSPQAPDTQYF.

This chain joins TRBV19 and TRBJ2-7; D call uncertain. The CDR3 is 13 residues long. The ends were cut back, 5 bases at V and 1 base at J, with 9 bases in the middle. Per germline, CDR1 LNHDA and CDR2 SQIVND (reference sequence). The CDR3 nucleotides are TGTGCCAGTAGTGTTTCGAAGTCCTACGAGCAGTACTTC. Amino acid sequence: CASSVSKSYEQYF.

The rearrangement uses TRBV27 and TRBJ2-7; D perhaps matches TRBD1 (6 bases). The V gene's germline CDR1 is MNHEY and CDR2 SMNVEV (reference sequence). The CDR3 runs 14 residues. V was trimmed by 5 bases and J by 3 bases, leaving 14 bases between them. The CDR3 nucleotides read TGTGCCAGCAGTCGGTACCGGGACAACTACGAGCAGTACTTC. Protein: CASSRYRDNYEQYF.

This rearrangement joins TRBV5-8 to TRBJ2-4, with D maybe TRBD2 (5 bases). The length of the CDR3 is 16 residues. CDR1 SGHTS and CDR2 YDEGEE come from the germline V gene. Trimming stripped 0 bases from V and 0 bases from J, with 10 bases between. The CDR3 sequence is CASSLAFRGAKNIQYF. DNA for the CDR3: TGTGCCAGCAGCTTGGCATTTCGGGGAGCCAAAAACATTCAGTACTTC. Filled out from reference TRBV5-8 and TRBJ2-4, the complete variable domain reads EAGVTQSPTHLIKTRGQQATLRCSPISGHTSVYWYQQALGLGLQFLLWYDEGEERNRGNFPPRFSGRQFPNYSSELNVNALELEDSALYLCASSLAFRGAKNIQYFGAGTRLSVL.

The chain employs TRBV28 and TRBJ1-2; D is possibly TRBD1 (6 bases). Germline assignment: CDR1 MDHEN and CDR2 SYDVKM. The CDR3 spans 15 residues. V lost 4 bases to trimming and J lost 3 bases, with 15 bases between them. CDR3 sequence reads: CASSSPQGGDYGYTF. CDR3 nucleotides: TGTGCCAGCAGTTCCCCACAGGGAGGAGACTATGGCTACACCTTC.

This clone has only a few counts. The chain links TRBV5-1 to TRBJ2-2; no reliable D call. The CDR3 covers 13 residues. V lost 0 bases to trimming and J lost 2 bases, with 2 bases between them. Germline V gene sequence: CDR1 SGHRS, CDR2 YFSETQ. The CDR3 reads CASSLDNTGELFF. The DNA of the CDR3 is TGCGCCAGCAGCTTGGACAACACCGGGGAGCTGTTTTTT.

Notes on this clone: Other DNA sequences in this sample translate to the same CDR3. The rearrangement joins TRBV6-5 to TRBJ2-3; D perhaps matches TRBD2 (5 bases). V was trimmed by 0 bases and J by 0 bases, leaving 7 bases between them. Germline V gene sequence: CDR1 MNHEY, CDR2 SVGAGI. The CDR3 extends over 15 amino acids. The CDR3 bases are TGTGCCAGCAGTTACTCCAGCGGTAGCACAGATACGCAGTATTTT. Translation: CASSYSSGSTDTQYF.

The chain couples TRBV19 to TRBJ2-1, with TRBD2 matching 7 bases. CDR3 length: 16 amino acids. Losses at the gene ends were 5 bases for V and 4 bases for J; bases not matched to a gene: 11. Looked up from germline, CDR1 is LNHDA and CDR2 is SQIVND (reference sequence). This CDR3 is CASSFSWDYFYNEQFF. In nucleotides, the CDR3 is TGTGCCAGTAGTTTCAGTTGGGACTACTTTTACAATGAGCAGTTCTTC.

The chain has TRBV10-3 and TRBJ1-3; D gene uncertain. The CDR3 spans 14 residues. Germline CDR1 is ENHRY and CDR2 is SYGVKD. Trimming shortened V by 3 bases and J by 0 bases, and 6 bases separated the two germline ends. CDR3 bases: TGTGCCATCAGTGACTGGAGCTCTGGAAACACCATATATTTT. Translated, it gives CAISDWSSGNTIYF.

CDR3 coding DNA: TGTGCCAGCAGTTTCCTGGTGGGAGATACGCAGTATTTT. Its protein product is CASSFLVGDTQYF. This chain links TRBV6-9 with TRBJ2-3; no clear D gene. This CDR3 is 13 amino acids long. Germline V gives CDR1 MNHGY, CDR2 SVAAGI. Trimming left V 4 bases short and J 5 bases short, with 10 bases between.

J is TRBJ2-3 and V is TRBV28, with 10 bases that match TRBD1. J was trimmed by 4 bases and V by 4 bases; bases with no gene match: 14. CDR3 size: 18 residues. Germline values: CDR1 MDHEN, CDR2 SYDVKM. DNA of the CDR3: TGTGCCAGCAGTTCGGACGTCGGGACAGGGGATCTGGCAGATACGCAGTATTTT. As protein: CASSSDVGTGDLADTQYF. Looking up the rest from reference TRBV28 and TRBJ2-3 gives the full variable domain: DVKVTQSSRYLVKRTGEKVFLECVQDMDHENMFWYRQDPGLGLRLIYFSYDVKMKEKGDIPEGYSVSREKKERFSLILESASTNQTSMYLCASSSDVGTGDLADTQYFGPGTRLTVL.

V usage is TRBV7-9 and J usage is TRBJ1-2, with 8 bases that match TRBD1. CDR1 and CDR2 (germline): SEHNR, FQNEAQ (reference sequence). The CDR3 totals 16 residues. V dropped 3 bases and J dropped 3; count of bases not matched to a gene: 9. In DNA, the CDR3 is TGTGCCAGCAGCTTTTATCCCTCAGGGGGCGACTATGGCTACACCTTC. Translated: CASSFYPSGGDYGYTF.

The genes are TRBV11-2 and TRBJ2-1; 7 bases fit TRBD2. The CDR3 loop spans 16 amino acids. Germline CDR1 reads SGHAT; CDR2 reads FQNNGV. V lost 0 bases, J lost 4 bases, and 6 bases stayed unmatched. The DNA of the CDR3 is TGTGCCAGCAGCTTAGATGCCGCTAGCGGATACAATGAGCAGTTCTTC. Translating it yields CASSLDAASGYNEQFF.

The chain employs TRBV4-1 and TRBJ2-2; the D gene is possibly TRBD2 (5 bases). The CDR3 covers 14 residues. Trimming left V 6 bases short and J 0 bases short, with 8 bases between. CDR1 MGHRA and CDR2 YSYEKL come from the germline V gene. CDR3 sequence: CASRRESNTGELFF. The CDR3 DNA reads as TGCGCCAGCAGACGGGAATCGAACACCGGGGAGCTGTTTTTT.

DNA for the CDR3: TGTGCTAGTGGTTTCTATAGGGGGAGCGAGCAGTTCTTC. Amino acid sequence: CASGFYRGSEQFF. The chain combines TRBV12-5 with TRBJ2-1; possibly TRBD1 for D (6 bases). Germline values: CDR1 LGHNT, CDR2 FRNRAP. Trimming pared 3 bases from V and 10 bases from J, leaving 13 bases between. CDR3 length equals 13 residues.

The CDR3, as DNA: TGTGCCAGCAGCCCCTGGGGGGCGCAAGACACTGAAGCTTTCTTT. Its protein is CASSPWGAQDTEAFF. The V gene is TRBV27, the J gene TRBJ1-1, with a possible D match to TRBD1 (6 bases). The CDR3 is 15 residues long. From germline, CDR1 is MNHEY and CDR2 SMNVEV (reference sequence). V shed 6 bases and J shed 3 bases, with 17 bases lying between them.

This clone was seen a single time. This same CDR3 is encoded by further DNA sequences in the sample. This rearrangement joins TRBV7-9 to TRBJ1-1, with TRBD1 as a possible D gene (5 bases). CDR1 and CDR2 (germline): SEHNR, FQNEAQ (reference sequence). The V end lost 0 bases, the J end lost 0 bases, and 5 bases lay between the germline ends. This CDR3 is 14 amino acids long. The CDR3 protein is CASSLAGVNTEAFF. CDR3 coding DNA: TGTGCCAGCAGCTTAGCAGGGGTGAACACTGAAGCTTTCTTT. Combining the CDR3 with reference TRBV7-9 and TRBJ1-1 gives the whole variable domain DTGVSQNPRHKITKRGQNVTFRCDPISEHNRLYWYRQTLGQGPEFLTYFQNEAQLEKSRLLSDRFSAERPKGSFSTLEIQRTEQGDSAMYLCASSLAGVNTEAFFGQGTRLTVV.

The rearrangement uses TRBV7-9 and TRBJ1-4; D not resolved. The CDR3 covers 15 residues. Germline CDR1 and CDR2: SEHNR and FQNEAQ (reference sequence). With 5 bases removed from V and 6 bases from J, the gap between germline ends came to 16 bases. CDR3 in amino acids: CASSLLRDNYEKLFF. The CDR3 coding sequence is TGTGCCAGCAGCCTCCTCCGGGATAACTATGAAAAACTGTTTTTT.

On this clone: This specimen includes other DNA sequences encoding the same CDR3. The CDR3 reads CASSASTDTQYF. In DNA form, the CDR3 reads TGTGCCAGCAGCGCCTCCACAGATACGCAGTATTTT. V gene TRBV9 combines with J gene TRBJ2-3, with D unresolved. CDR1 is SGDLS and CDR2 is YYNGEE in the germline V gene. This CDR3 contains 12 residues. V shed 3 bases and J shed 2 bases, with 4 bases lying between them.

The rearrangement links TRBV9 to TRBJ2-5; TRBD1 agrees at 10 bases. V trimming: 0 bases; J trimming: 4 bases; junction bases outside the gene matches: 3. The CDR3 is 15 amino acids. Germline V gives CDR1 SGDLS, CDR2 YYNGEE. The CDR3 region is CASSVGRTGGETQYF. The CDR3 nucleotides are TGTGCCAGCAGCGTAGGTAGGACAGGGGGAGAGACCCAGTACTTC.

This clone was counted once. The rearrangement uses TRBV15 and TRBJ2-4; 14 bases match TRBD2. The germline CDR1 and CDR2 sequences are LNHNV and YYDKDF (reference sequence). The CDR3 is made up of 18 amino acids. The J segment lost 3 bases and the V segment lost 2 bases, leaving 6 bases of the junction unmatched. CDR3 protein: CATSRRLAGGGGKNIQYF. CDR3 in DNA: TGTGCCACCAGCAGACGACTAGCGGGAGGGGGTGGCAAAAACATTCAGTACTTC.

This chain links TRBV6-4 with TRBJ2-7; D uncertain. Germline V gene data show CDR1 as MRHNA and CDR2 as SNTAGT. The CDR3 has 15 amino acids. V lost 4 bases to trimming and J lost 3 bases, with 16 bases between them. The CDR3 region is CASSAYTAFDYEQYF. DNA for the CDR3: TGTGCCAGCAGTGCGTATACAGCGTTCGACTACGAGCAGTACTTC.

The chain joins TRBV5-1 to TRBJ2-7, with TRBD2 as a possible D gene (6 bases). The CDR3 consists of 15 residues. CDR1 is SGHRS, CDR2 YFSETQ, per germline. V lost 0 bases and J lost 1, with 11 bases in between. CDR3 nucleotides: TGCGCCAGCAGCTTGGAGCCGGGAGAATCCTACGAGCAGTACTTC. Translated: CASSLEPGESYEQYF.

As regards this clone: This same CDR3 is encoded by further DNA sequences in the sample. V gene TRBV6-6 combines with J gene TRBJ2-7; the match to TRBD2 covers 10 bases. The CDR3 loop spans 13 amino acids. The V gene's germline CDR1 is MNHNY and CDR2 SVGAGI (reference sequence). The V and J ends lost 5 bases and 3 bases, in that order; junction bases with no gene match: 1. The CDR3 DNA sequence: TGTGCCAGCAGTAGACTAGCGGGCTACGAGCAGTACTTC. Its protein product is CASSRLAGYEQYF.

This clone has only a few counts. The genes are TRBV14 and TRBJ2-7; unclear D gene. This CDR3 has 11 amino acids. Trimming stripped 3 bases from V and 0 bases from J, with 0 bases between. Germline assignment: CDR1 SGHDN and CDR2 FVKESK. The CDR3 nucleotides read TGTGCCAGCAGCCACTCCTACGAGCAGTACTTC. This sequence encodes CASSHSYEQYF.

This clone was counted a single time. The chain links TRBV28 to TRBJ1-5, with 8 bases fitting TRBD1. V trimming: 3 bases; J trimming: 0 bases; junction bases outside the gene matches: 4. Looked up from germline, CDR1 is MDHEN and CDR2 is SYDVKM. This CDR3 has 16 residues. The CDR3, as DNA: TGTGCCAGCAGTTTCCGACAGGGGCATAGCAATCAGCCCCAGCATTTT. It codes for CASSFRQGHSNQPQHF.

This clone appeared a few times. J is TRBJ2-2 and V is TRBV7-6; D might be TRBD1 (6 bases). Deletions cut 3 bases from V and 5 bases from J, with 7 bases between. The CDR3 contains 13 residues. Germline V gene lookup returns CDR1 SGHVS and CDR2 FNYEAQ. The CDR3 loop is CASSFTGTGELFF. CDR3 nucleotide sequence: TGTGCCAGCAGCTTCACAGGGACCGGGGAGCTGTTTTTT.

This clone appeared once. This CDR3 reads CASSLSSSYNEQFF. CDR3 DNA sequence: TGTGCCAGCTCACTGTCGAGCTCCTACAATGAGCAGTTCTTC. This chain joins TRBV18 and TRBJ2-1; D unresolved. The CDR3 runs 14 residues. Per the germline V gene, CDR1 is KGHSH and CDR2 is LQKENI. The V gene lost 4 bases and the J gene lost 0 bases, with 7 bases spanning the gap.

This clone was observed once. This chain links TRBV28 with TRBJ2-7; 7 positions agree with TRBD1. The ends lost 4 bases at V and 0 bases at J; junction bases unmatched: 6. This CDR3 has 15 residues. Germline loops: CDR1 MDHEN, CDR2 SYDVKM. CDR3 amino acids: CASSSGTASSYEQYF. The CDR3 DNA reads TGTGCCAGCAGTTCCGGGACAGCTAGCTCCTACGAGCAGTACTTC.

V and J are TRBV25-1 and TRBJ1-2, with 9 bases lining up with TRBD1. The CDR3 is made up of 16 amino acids. V dropped 1 base and J dropped 4; count of bases not matched to a gene: 7. Germline V gene sequence: CDR1 MGHDK, CDR2 SYGVNS. The CDR3 DNA sequence: TGTGCCAGCAGTGAATCTAAGGGGGACAGGGTCTATGGCTACACCTTC. It specifies CASSESKGDRVYGYTF.

This clone is a singleton in its sample. The genes are TRBV6-5 and TRBJ2-7; 8 bases align to TRBD2. This CDR3 comprises 15 residues. V lost 0 bases to trimming and J lost 6 bases; unmatched junction nucleotides: 7. Germline V gives CDR1 MNHEY, CDR2 SVGAGI. The CDR3 coding sequence is TGTGCCAGCAGTTACTCGGGACTAGTTGGCAGCGAGCAGTACTTC. It is translated as CASSYSGLVGSEQYF.